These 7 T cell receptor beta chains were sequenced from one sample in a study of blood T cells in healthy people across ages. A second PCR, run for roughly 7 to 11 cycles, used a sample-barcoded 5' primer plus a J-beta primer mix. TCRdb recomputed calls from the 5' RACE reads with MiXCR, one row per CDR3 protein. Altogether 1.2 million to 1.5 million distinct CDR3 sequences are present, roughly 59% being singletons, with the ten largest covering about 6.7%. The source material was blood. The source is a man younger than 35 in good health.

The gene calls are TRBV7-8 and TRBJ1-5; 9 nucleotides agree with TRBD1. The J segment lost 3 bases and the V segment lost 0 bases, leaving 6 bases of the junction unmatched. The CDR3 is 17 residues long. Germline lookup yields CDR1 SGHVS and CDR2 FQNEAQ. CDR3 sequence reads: CASSLAAGTGINQPQHF. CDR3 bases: TGTGCCAGCAGCTTAGCCGCGGGGACAGGGATCAATCAGCCCCAGCATTTT.

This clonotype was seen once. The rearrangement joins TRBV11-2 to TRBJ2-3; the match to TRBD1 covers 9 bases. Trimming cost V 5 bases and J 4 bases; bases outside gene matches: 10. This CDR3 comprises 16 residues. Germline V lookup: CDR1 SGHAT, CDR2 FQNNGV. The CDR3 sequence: CASSPTDRGFSDTQYF. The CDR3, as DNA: TGTGCCAGCAGCCCAACCGACAGGGGGTTCTCAGATACGCAGTATTTT. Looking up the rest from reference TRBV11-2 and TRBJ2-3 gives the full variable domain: EAGVAQSPRYKIIEKRQSVAFWCNPISGHATLYWYQQILGQGPKLLIQFQNNGVVDDSQLPKDRFSAERLKGVDSTLKIQPAKLEDSAVYLCASSPTDRGFSDTQYFGPGTRLTVL.

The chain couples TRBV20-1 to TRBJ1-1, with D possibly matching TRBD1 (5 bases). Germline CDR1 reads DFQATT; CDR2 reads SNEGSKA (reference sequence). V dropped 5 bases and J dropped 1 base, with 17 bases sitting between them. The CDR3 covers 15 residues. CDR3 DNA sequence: TGCAGTGCTTCCGACAGCCCCCTTAGGAACACTGAAGCTTTCTTT. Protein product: CSASDSPLRNTEAFF.

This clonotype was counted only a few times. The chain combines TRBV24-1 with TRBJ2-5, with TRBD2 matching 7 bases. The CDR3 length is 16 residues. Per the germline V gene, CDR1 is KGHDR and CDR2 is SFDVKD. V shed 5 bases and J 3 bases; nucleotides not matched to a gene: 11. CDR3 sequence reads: CATSVPAGGGKETQYF. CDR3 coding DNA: TGTGCCACCAGTGTCCCTGCCGGCGGGGGTAAAGAGACCCAGTACTTC.

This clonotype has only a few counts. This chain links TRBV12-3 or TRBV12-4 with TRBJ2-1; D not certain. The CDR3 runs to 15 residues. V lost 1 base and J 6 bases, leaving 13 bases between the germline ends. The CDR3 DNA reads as TGTGCCAGCAGTTTAGAGAGGTTATTTTCCAATGAGCAGTTCTTC. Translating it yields CASSLERLFSNEQFF.

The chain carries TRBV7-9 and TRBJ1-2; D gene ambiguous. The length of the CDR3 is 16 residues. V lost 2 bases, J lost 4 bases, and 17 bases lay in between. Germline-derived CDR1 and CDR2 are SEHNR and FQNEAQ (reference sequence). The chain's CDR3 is CASSLSLSEVTYGYTF. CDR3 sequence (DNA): TGTGCCAGCAGCTTATCCCTCAGCGAGGTTACCTATGGCTACACCTTC.

CDR3 protein: CASSRPGLGTGEQYF. The CDR3 bases are TGCGCCAGCAGCCGACCGGGACTAGGGACGGGAGAACAGTACTTC. This chain uses TRBV4-1 with TRBJ2-4; TRBD2 matches at 8 bases. The V and J ends lost 4 bases and 13 bases, in that order; junction bases with no gene match: 15. This CDR3 has 15 amino acids. Germline-derived CDR1 and CDR2 are MGHRA and YSYEKL.